The 18 T cell receptor beta chains below come from one sample, sequenced in a study of beta chain features in type 1 diabetes. Expressed TCRB transcripts were sequenced after all isolated RNA was converted to cDNA. Libraries were prepared by immunoSEQ multiplex PCR; TCRdb keeps only in-frame clonotypes and omits some of them. The table lists roughly 500,000 clones, about 29% of them singletons. Sequenced: naive CD4+ T cells from blood. Every receptor here comes from a man between 18 and 29 years old in good health.

The rearrangement joins TRBV19 to TRBJ2-7; TRBD1 aligns across 7 bases. Losses at the gene ends were 3 bases for V and 0 bases for J; bases not matched to a gene: 5. CDR1 is LNHDA, CDR2 SQIVND, per germline (reference sequence). The CDR3 loop spans 15 amino acids. CDR3 residues: CASSIKTGSSYEQYF. CDR3 sequence (DNA): TGTGCCAGTAGTATCAAGACAGGGAGCTCCTACGAGCAGTACTTC.

The chain employs TRBV2 and TRBJ2-7, with D maybe TRBD2 (7 bases). The ends were cut back, 5 bases at V and 3 bases at J, with 14 bases in the middle. The CDR3 is made up of 14 amino acids. CDR1 SNHLY and CDR2 FYNNEI come from the germline V gene. This CDR3 reads CASSWFGGRYEQYF. CDR3 coding DNA: TGTGCCAGCAGTTGGTTCGGGGGGCGCTACGAGCAGTACTTC.

The chain combines TRBV29-1 with TRBJ1-2, with D perhaps TRBD1 (5 bases). V lost 8 bases, J lost 8 bases, and 18 bases lay in between. The germline V gene has CDR1 SQVTM and CDR2 ANQGSEA. The CDR3 is 12 residues long. The DNA for the CDR3 is TGCAGCTCGGGACTCCTAGGAGGGGGCTACACCTTC. Its translation: CSSGLLGGGYTF.

This clone has only a few counts. The chain carries TRBV9 and TRBJ2-7, with TRBD2 identical over 7 bases. The V gene's germline CDR1 is SGDLS and CDR2 YYNGEE. The CDR3 extends over 12 amino acids. V shed 4 bases, J shed 2 bases, and the junction held 0 bases outside the gene matches. This CDR3 is CASSRGAYEQYF. CDR3 sequence (DNA): TGTGCCAGCAGCCGGGGGGCCTACGAGCAGTACTTC.

V is TRBV25-1 and J is TRBJ2-7; 7 bases align to TRBD1. CDR3 length: 14 amino acids. V was clipped by 5 bases and J by 9 bases; unmatched bases: 13. Germline CDR1 is MGHDK and CDR2 is SYGVNS. CDR3 residues: CASSRPEPRGWQYF. CDR3 bases: TGTGCCAGCAGTAGACCTGAGCCCAGGGGGTGGCAGTACTTC.

The chain employs TRBV30 and TRBJ2-1, with TRBD2 identical over 10 bases. With 4 bases clipped from V and 9 bases from J, the junction kept 15 bases outside the gene matches. The CDR3 runs 16 residues. The germline CDR1 and CDR2 sequences are GTSNPN and SVGIG (reference sequence). CDR3 bases: TGTGCCTGGAAACGACGGCTAGCGGGAGACCGGGGTGAGCAGTTCTTC. Translated, it gives CAWKRRLAGDRGEQFF.

This clone turned up a few times. This chain joins TRBV30 and TRBJ2-2, with a possible D match to TRBD2 (5 bases). The CDR3 totals 16 residues. Trimming stripped 3 bases from V and 7 bases from J, with 21 bases between. CDR1 and CDR2 (germline): GTSNPN, SVGIG (reference sequence). The CDR3 sequence is CAWRAPGLTVGGELFF. The CDR3 DNA follows: TGTGCCTGGAGGGCACCCGGACTGACGGTTGGCGGGGAGCTGTTTTTT. The full variable domain, completed using reference TRBV30 and TRBJ2-2, is SQTIHQWPATLVQPVGSPLSLECTVEGTSNPNLYWYRQAAGRGLQLLFYSVGIGQISSEVPQNLSASRPQDRQFILSSKKLLLSDSGFYLCAWRAPGLTVGGELFFGEGSRLTVL.

This clone occurred a few times. This chain links TRBV5-6 with TRBJ1-1; no firm D call. CDR1 is SGHDT, CDR2 YYEEEE, per germline. The V end lost 2 bases, the J end lost 4 bases, and 12 bases lay between the germline ends. This CDR3 contains 14 residues. The CDR3 DNA follows: TGTGCCAGCAGCTTTTCGGGGATCGCCACTGAAGCTTTCTTT. Encoded protein: CASSFSGIATEAFF.

The chain links TRBV9 to TRBJ2-3; a possible D gene is TRBD1 (5 bases). CDR1 SGDLS and CDR2 YYNGEE come from the germline V gene. The CDR3 has 13 amino acids. The V gene lost 0 bases and the J gene lost 12 bases, with 14 bases spanning the gap. The CDR3, as DNA: TGTGCCAGCAGCGTAGAAATCTGGGGCCCCCAGTATTTT. This sequence encodes CASSVEIWGPQYF. Together with reference TRBV9 and TRBJ2-3, the CDR3 gives the full variable domain: DSGVTQTPKHLITATGQRVTLRCSPRSGDLSVYWYQQSLDQGLQFLIQYYNGEERAKGNILERFSAQQFPDLHSELNLSSLELGDSALYFCASSVEIWGPQYFGPGTRLTVL.

This clone has only a few counts. This chain links TRBV4-1 with TRBJ2-1; the match to TRBD2 covers 11 bases. Germline assignment: CDR1 MGHRA and CDR2 YSYEKL. The CDR3 consists of 17 residues. V dropped 4 bases and J dropped 10; count of bases not matched to a gene: 15. The CDR3 loop is CASSPGPSGRSTEEQFF. Written as DNA, the CDR3 is TGCGCCAGCAGCCCGGGGCCTAGCGGGAGGTCTACAGAAGAGCAGTTCTTC.

This chain uses TRBV9 with TRBJ2-5; no clear D gene. Germline V gives CDR1 SGDLS, CDR2 YYNGEE. The CDR3 is 14 amino acids. The germline V and J ends were trimmed by 4 bases and 2 bases, with 12 bases remaining between them. The CDR3, as DNA: TGTGCCAGCAGCCCAAATGTAGGGCAAGAGACCCAGTACTTC. Its protein product is CASSPNVGQETQYF.

This clone has only a few counts. V gene TRBV30 combines with J gene TRBJ1-2, with D perhaps matching TRBD1 (6 bases). V was pared by 4 bases and J by 7 bases, with 10 bases between. CDR1 is GTSNPN and CDR2 is SVGIG in the germline V gene (reference sequence). The CDR3 contains 11 residues. The DNA of the CDR3 is TGTGCCTGGAAACAGGGCTTTGGCTACACCTTC. As protein: CAWKQGFGYTF.

The chain combines TRBV5-1 with TRBJ2-7, with D maybe TRBD1 (6 bases). Trimming took 4 bases from V and 4 from J, leaving 12 bases between them. CDR3 size: 13 residues. Germline values: CDR1 SGHRS, CDR2 YFSETQ. In DNA, the CDR3 is TGCGCCAGCAGCGCCTCACAGGGTTACGAGCAGTACTTC. Translated: CASSASQGYEQYF.

In the case of this clone: Other DNA sequences in the same sample also yield this CDR3. This chain joins TRBV7-2 and TRBJ1-1; TRBD1 is a possible D gene (5 bases). This CDR3 is built from 13 residues. The V gene lost 6 bases and the J gene lost 2 bases, with 10 bases spanning the gap. Germline V gives CDR1 SGHTA, CDR2 FQGNSA. The CDR3 region is CASSFGGNTEAFF. CDR3 in DNA: TGTGCCAGCAGTTTCGGGGGAAACACTGAAGCTTTCTTT.

The chain recombines TRBV7-9 with TRBJ1-1; no clear D gene. Germline CDR1 is SEHNR and CDR2 is FQNEAQ (reference sequence). The CDR3 extends over 13 amino acids. V gave up 5 bases and J gave up 2 bases, with 9 bases separating them. The DNA for the CDR3 is TGTGCCAGCAGCCGCCCCGGCAACACTGAAGCTTTCTTT. Translated, it gives CASSRPGNTEAFF.

In DNA form, the CDR3 reads TGTGCCAGCAGTGAAGGGCAGAATAGCAATCAGCCCCAGCATTTT. Its translation: CASSEGQNSNQPQHF. V usage is TRBV2 and J usage is TRBJ1-5; unclear D gene. The germline CDR1 and CDR2 sequences are SNHLY and FYNNEI. This CDR3 has 15 residues. V was shortened by 1 base and J by 0 bases, with 7 bases between the two germline ends.

The CDR3 here is CSVVATGLVQETQYF. The CDR3 region has the DNA TGCAGCGTTGTCGCGACAGGGCTGGTACAAGAGACCCAGTACTTC. J is TRBJ2-5 and V is TRBV29-1; 7 bases match TRBD1. CDR3 size: 15 residues. V shed 4 bases and J 2 bases; nucleotides not matched to a gene: 10. Germline V gene lookup returns CDR1 SQVTM and CDR2 ANQGSEA. The full variable domain, completed using reference TRBV29-1 and TRBJ2-5, is SAVISQKPSRDICQRGTSLTIQCQVDSQVTMMFWYRQQPGQSLTLIATANQGSEATYESGFVIDKFPISRPNLTFSTLTVSNMSPEDSSIYLCSVVATGLVQETQYFGPGTRLLVL.

The V call is TRBV29-1, the J call TRBJ1-2; D uncertain. CDR3 length: 13 amino acids. The V gene's germline CDR1 is SQVTM and CDR2 ANQGSEA. Deletions cut 7 bases from V and 2 bases from J, with 14 bases between. The CDR3 here is CSARSARNYGYTF. CDR3 coding DNA: TGCAGCGCCCGCAGTGCTCGCAACTATGGCTACACCTTC.